The clone carrying this T cell receptor (beta chain) was seen a single time. This entry is derived from a study of blood T cell repertoires in COVID-19. Study summary: Samples representing acute and convalescent COVID-19 were sourced from the United States, Italy and Spain.

Clones were read by immunoSEQ multiplex PCR, and TCRdb kept only the in-frame ones, dropping some. The table has over 20,000 clones, 75% to 85% seen once. The sequenced sample was peripheral blood. The receptor was isolated from a man aged 70 or older with acute or convalescent COVID-19.

The CDR3 DNA sequence: TGTGCCAGCAGCCGGCGAGGTGGAGGTGACGATGGCTACACCTTC. Its translation is CASSRRGGGDDGYTF. This chain uses TRBV14 with TRBJ1-2; D not resolved. V lost 4 bases, J lost 6 bases, and 18 bases lay in between. The germline gives CDR1 SGHDN, CDR2 FVKESK. The CDR3 is made up of 15 amino acids.